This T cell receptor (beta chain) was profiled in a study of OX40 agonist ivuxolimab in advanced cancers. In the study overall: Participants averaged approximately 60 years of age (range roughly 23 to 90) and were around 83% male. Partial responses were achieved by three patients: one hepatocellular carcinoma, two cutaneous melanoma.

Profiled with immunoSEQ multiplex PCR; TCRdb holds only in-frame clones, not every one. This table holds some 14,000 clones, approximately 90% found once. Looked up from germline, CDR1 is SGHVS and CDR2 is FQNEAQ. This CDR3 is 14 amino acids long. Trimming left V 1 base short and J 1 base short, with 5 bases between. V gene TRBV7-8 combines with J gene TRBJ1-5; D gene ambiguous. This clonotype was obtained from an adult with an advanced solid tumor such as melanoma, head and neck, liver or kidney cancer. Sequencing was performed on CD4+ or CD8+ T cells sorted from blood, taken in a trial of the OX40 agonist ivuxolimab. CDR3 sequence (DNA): TGTGCCAGCAGCTTAGGGCCCAGCAATCAGCCCCAGCATTTT. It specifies CASSLGPSNQPQHF.